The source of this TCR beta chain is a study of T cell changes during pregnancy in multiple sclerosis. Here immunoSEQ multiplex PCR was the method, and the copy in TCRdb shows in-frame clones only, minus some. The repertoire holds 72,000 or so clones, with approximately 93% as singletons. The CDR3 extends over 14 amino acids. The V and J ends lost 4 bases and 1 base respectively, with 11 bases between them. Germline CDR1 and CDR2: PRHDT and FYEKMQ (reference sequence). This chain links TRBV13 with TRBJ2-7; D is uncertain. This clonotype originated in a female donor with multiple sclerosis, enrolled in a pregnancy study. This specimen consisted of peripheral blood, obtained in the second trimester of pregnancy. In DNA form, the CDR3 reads TGTGCCAGCAGCTCCTCGACGGAGTCCTACGAGCAGTACTTC. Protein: CASSSSTESYEQYF. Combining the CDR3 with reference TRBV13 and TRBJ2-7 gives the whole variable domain AAGVIQSPRHLIKEKRETATLKCYPIPRHDTVYWYQQGPGQDPQFLISFYEKMQSDKGSIPDRFSAQQFSDYHSELNMSSLELGDSALYFCASSSSTESYEQYFGPGTRLTVT.